The 20 T cell receptor beta chains given below trace back to one sample, sequenced in a study of cytomegalovirus exposure and HLA in healthy donors. Both 60 Vbeta primers and 13 Jbeta primers went into the PCR. Method: immunoSEQ multiplex PCR; TCRdb's copy keeps in-frame clones and lacks some. The table includes around 120,000 clones, over 60% detected once. Input material: PBMCs. The source is a woman aged 40 to 55 in good health and CMV-seropositive.

The chain links TRBV11-3 to TRBJ1-1; weak D call: TRBD1 (6 bases). V shed 6 bases and J shed 5 bases, with 13 bases lying between them. The CDR3 spans 13 residues. Germline CDR1 SGHNT, CDR2 YENEEA. CDR3 in DNA: TGTGCCAGCAGTCGCACCAGGGGAACTGAAGCTTTCTTT. It encodes CASSRTRGTEAFF. Drawing the rest from reference TRBV11-3 and TRBJ1-1, the complete variable domain is EAGVVQSPRYKIIEKKQPVAFWCNPISGHNTLYWYLQNLGQGPELLIRYENEEAVDDSQLPKDRFSAERLKGVDSTLKIQPAELGDSAVYLCASSRTRGTEAFFGQGTRLTVV.

The genes are TRBV5-1 and TRBJ1-4; the D gene is possibly TRBD1 (5 bases). The CDR3 consists of 14 residues. Germline V lookup: CDR1 SGHRS, CDR2 YFSETQ. V was pared by 0 bases and J by 3 bases, with 6 bases between. Here the CDR3 DNA reads TGCGCCAGCAGCTTGGACAGGCCTAATGAAAAACTGTTTTTT. Translation gives CASSLDRPNEKLFF.

The V and J genes are TRBV19 and TRBJ2-4; 8 bases align to TRBD1. The germline V gene has CDR1 LNHDA and CDR2 SQIVND (reference sequence). Trimming at V came to 8 bases and at J to 1 base, leaving 10 bases not matched to a gene. This CDR3 region has 16 residues. The CDR3 region is CASGRRTGFAKNIQYF. The DNA of the CDR3 is TGTGCCAGTGGACGAAGGACAGGGTTCGCCAAAAACATTCAGTACTTC.

The rearrangement uses TRBV6-6 and TRBJ1-3, with TRBD1 matching over 7 bases. J was trimmed by 3 bases and V by 5 bases; bases with no gene match: 7. Germline lookup yields CDR1 MNHNY and CDR2 SVGAGI (reference sequence). The CDR3 covers 15 residues. DNA of the CDR3: TGTGCCAGCAGTACCGACAGGGCGTTTGGAAACACCATATATTTT. Its translation is CASSTDRAFGNTIYF.

The V gene is TRBV5-1, the J gene TRBJ2-3, with a weak D call TRBD2 (5 bases). The V end lost 3 bases, the J end lost 0 bases, and 8 bases lay between the germline ends. The germline CDR1 and CDR2 sequences are SGHRS and YFSETQ. The CDR3 totals 14 residues. CDR3 region: CASSSRTSTDTQYF. In nucleotides, the CDR3 is TGCGCCAGCAGCTCAAGGACTAGCACAGATACGCAGTATTTT.

The chain recombines TRBV29-1 with TRBJ1-2; weak D call: TRBD1 (6 bases). This CDR3 spans 14 amino acids. Germline V lookup: CDR1 SQVTM, CDR2 ANQGSEA. The V end lost 4 bases, the J end lost 4 bases, and 16 bases lay between the germline ends. CDR3 sequence: CSVADPGELYGYTF. The CDR3 nucleotides are TGCAGCGTTGCCGACCCAGGGGAACTCTATGGCTACACCTTC.

This chain links TRBV25-1 with TRBJ1-4; 8 bases fit TRBD1. Germline CDR1 is MGHDK and CDR2 is SYGVNS. Trimming removed 4 bases from V and 4 bases from J; junction bases left unmatched: 5. The CDR3 length is 15 residues. The CDR3 DNA follows: TGTGCCAGCAGTGCCGACAGGGGTATTAATGAAAAACTGTTTTTT. Amino acids: CASSADRGINEKLFF.

This chain connects TRBV6-1 to TRBJ1-1; D might be TRBD1 (5 bases). V was pared by 7 bases and J by 0 bases, with 9 bases between. Germline assignment: CDR1 MNHNS and CDR2 SASEGT. The CDR3 is made up of 13 amino acids. This CDR3 reads CASTRAVNTEAFF. CDR3 nucleotides: TGTGCCAGCACCAGGGCCGTGAACACTGAAGCTTTCTTT.

The chain joins TRBV15 to TRBJ2-7; the match to TRBD2 covers 9 bases. Germline CDR1 is LNHNV and CDR2 is YYDKDF (reference sequence). Losses at the gene ends were 5 bases for V and 6 bases for J; bases not matched to a gene: 14. CDR3 length: 16 residues. CDR3 region: CATSQGGAGGFGEQYF. The CDR3 coding sequence is TGTGCCACCAGCCAAGGAGGGGCGGGAGGGTTTGGCGAGCAGTACTTC.

The chain uses TRBV4-3 and TRBJ1-2, with TRBD1 as a possible D gene (6 bases). There are 16 residues in the CDR3. Trimming took 1 base from V and 5 from J, leaving 17 bases between them. Germline loops: CDR1 LGHNA, CDR2 YSLEER. The CDR3 DNA reads TGCGCCAGCAGCCAAGTCCGGGGGGCGCTTGGATATGGCTACACCTTC. The encoded protein is CASSQVRGALGYGYTF.

The chain recombines TRBV5-6 with TRBJ1-4; 8 nucleotides match TRBD1. After removal of 1 base from V and 5 bases from J, the junction contained 4 bases not matched to a gene. This CDR3 region has 15 residues. The germline V gene encodes CDR1 SGHDT and CDR2 YYEEEE. CDR3 sequence (DNA): TGTGCCAGCAGCTTGACCGGGACAGGCAATGAAAAACTGTTTTTT. As protein: CASSLTGTGNEKLFF. Full variable domain (missing parts from reference TRBV5-6 and TRBJ1-4): DAGVTQSPTHLIKTRGQQVTLRCSPKSGHDTVSWYQQALGQGPQFIFQYYEEEERQRGNFPDRFSGHQFPNYSSELNVNALLLGDSALYLCASSLTGTGNEKLFFGSGTQLSVL.

This clone was observed a single time. J is TRBJ2-2 and V is TRBV19; D is perhaps TRBD2 (7 bases). The V and J ends lost 8 bases and 2 bases respectively, with 15 bases between them. This CDR3 is 15 amino acids long. Germline CDR1 is LNHDA and CDR2 is SQIVND (reference sequence). CDR3 protein: CASGGGRLNTGELFF. CDR3 in DNA: TGTGCCAGTGGGGGGGGCAGGCTAAACACCGGGGAGCTGTTTTTT.

V and J are TRBV19 and TRBJ1-3; 8 bases are a match to TRBD1. V trimming: 5 bases; J trimming: 0 bases; junction bases outside the gene matches: 6. This CDR3 is built from 16 residues. CDR1 and CDR2 (germline): LNHDA, SQIVND (reference sequence). CDR3 amino acids: CASSPDRASSGNTIYF. The CDR3 DNA follows: TGTGCCAGTAGTCCGGACAGGGCCAGCTCTGGAAACACCATATATTTT.

This clone has only a few counts. The V gene is TRBV9, the J gene TRBJ2-1; D remains ambiguous. Trimming cost V 2 bases and J 6 bases, with 18 bases left between them. Germline V gene sequence: CDR1 SGDLS, CDR2 YYNGEE. The CDR3 sequence is 16 residues long. CDR3 protein: CASSVNRPDNLNEQFF. The CDR3 coding sequence is TGTGCCAGCAGCGTCAACCGGCCAGACAATCTCAATGAGCAGTTCTTC.

The chain joins TRBV7-6 to TRBJ2-7; D is possibly TRBD2 (5 bases). There are 14 residues in the CDR3. Per the germline V gene, CDR1 is SGHVS and CDR2 is FNYEAQ. V lost 8 bases and J lost 3, with 17 bases in between. The CDR3, as DNA: TGTGCCAGCTCCTGGAAGGTCGGGGACTACGAGCAGTACTTC. This codes for CASSWKVGDYEQYF.

V gene TRBV5-1 combines with J gene TRBJ2-1, with 8 bases that match TRBD1. This CDR3 contains 15 residues. V lost 0 bases to trimming and J lost 8 bases; unmatched junction nucleotides: 7. The germline V gene has CDR1 SGHRS and CDR2 YFSETQ. The CDR3 DNA reads TGCGCCAGCAGCTTGGTTGGCAGGGGGCGCGATGAGCAGTTCTTC. Encoded protein: CASSLVGRGRDEQFF.

This rearrangement joins TRBV7-9 to TRBJ1-2; perhaps TRBD1 as D (6 bases). Germline V CDR1 and CDR2: SEHNR, FQNEAQ (reference sequence). V was shortened by 11 bases and J by 2 bases, with 12 bases between the two germline ends. This CDR3 comprises 12 residues. The CDR3 sequence: CACGRGNYGYTF. CDR3 DNA sequence: TGTGCCTGTGGTAGGGGGAACTATGGCTACACCTTC.

V usage is TRBV18 and J usage is TRBJ1-4; D not resolved. The CDR3 consists of 14 residues. The V end lost 3 bases, the J end lost 9 bases, and 14 bases lay between the germline ends. The germline V gene has CDR1 KGHSH and CDR2 LQKENI. CDR3 bases: TGTGCCAGCTCACCTCCAAGTACATCGAAAAAACTGTTTTTT. Its translation is CASSPPSTSKKLFF. The variable domain in full, completed from reference TRBV18 and TRBJ1-4, reads NAGVMQNPRHLVRRRGQEARLRCSPMKGHSHVYWYRQLPEEGLKFMVYLQKENIIDESGMPKERFSAEFPKEGPSILRIQQVVRGDSAAYFCASSPPSTSKKLFFGSGTQLSVL.

This clone was seen once. The V gene is TRBV11-2, the J gene TRBJ2-5, with 9 bases aligning to TRBD2. The last part of the DNA fits TRBJ2-7 better; the J call may be wrong. This CDR3 comprises 14 residues. Germline lookup yields CDR1 SGHAT and CDR2 FQNNGV. The DNA for the CDR3 is TGTGCCAGCAGCCCGGGACTAGCCTCCTACGAGCAGTACTTC. This codes for CASSPGLASYEQYF.

The chain couples TRBV19 to TRBJ2-7; 10 nucleotides align to TRBD1. This CDR3 spans 18 amino acids. Unmatched junction bases numbered 16, after V lost 6 bases and J lost 2 bases. Germline V lookup: CDR1 LNHDA, CDR2 SQIVND (reference sequence). This CDR3 reads CASSPSGQGRSYPYEQYF. Written as DNA, the CDR3 is TGTGCCAGTAGCCCATCGGGACAGGGGCGATCATACCCCTACGAGCAGTACTTC.